This passage covers 9 T cell receptor beta chains from one sample sequenced in a study of shared clonotypes between healthy human individuals (dated by TCRdb to about 2020). Library creation used the immunoSEQ multiplex PCR assay. TCRdb holds this immuneACCESS table with in-frame rearrangements only. Some clones are missing; in checked studies, unresolved V genes explain under half, and the rest has no known cause. In all, the sample holds some 1.4 million clones, and 96% of those were seen once. 0.95% to 1.5% of the sample belongs to the ten largest clones. Sequences were obtained from naive CD4+ T cells sorted from blood. Read against the paper, the sample's cell subset or site label means: CD45RA+ positively selected. The receptors shown here come from a young man in good health.

The chain links TRBV9 to TRBJ2-3; 11 nucleotides match TRBD2. Looked up from germline, CDR1 is SGDLS and CDR2 is YYNGEE. The V and J ends lost 4 bases and 1 base, in that order; junction bases with no gene match: 14. CDR3 length: 19 amino acids. The CDR3 nucleotides read TGTGCCAGCAGCCCGCAGCCTAGCGGGAGGTGGGGGGGCACAGATACGCAGTATTTT. This sequence encodes CASSPQPSGRWGGTDTQYF.

This sequence joins TRBV6-5 and TRBJ2-6, with D perhaps matching TRBD1 or TRBD2 (5 bases each). The CDR3 contains 14 residues. Trimming took 6 bases from V and 2 from J, leaving 8 bases between them. The germline V gene has CDR1 MNHEY and CDR2 SVGAGI. This chain's CDR3 is CASRWGTGANVLTF. The CDR3 DNA reads as TGTGCCAGCAGATGGGGGACTGGGGCCAACGTCCTGACTTTC.

Remarks on this clone: This specimen includes other DNA sequences encoding the same CDR3. The chain has TRBV28 and TRBJ2-3; D is uncertain. Germline V lookup: CDR1 MDHEN, CDR2 SYDVKM. The CDR3 is 15 amino acids. V was clipped by 5 bases and J by 1 base, with 13 bases between them. CDR3 amino acids: CASSLSGLGTDTQYF. In DNA form, the CDR3 reads TGTGCCAGCAGTCTTTCCGGTTTGGGCACAGATACGCAGTATTTT.

In the case of this clone: This same CDR3 is encoded by further DNA sequences in the sample. The chain has TRBV5-1 and TRBJ2-2; 8 bases agree with TRBD1. The CDR3 spans 15 residues. V lost 4 bases, J lost 1 base, and 3 bases stayed unmatched. Germline values: CDR1 SGHRS, CDR2 YFSETQ. The CDR3 region is CASSLDRVNTGELFF. CDR3 in DNA: TGCGCCAGCAGCCTGGACAGGGTGAACACCGGGGAGCTGTTTTTT. Full variable domain (outside the CDR3, taken from reference TRBV5-1 and TRBJ2-2): KAGVTQTPRYLIKTRGQQVTLSCSPISGHRSVSWYQQTPGQGLQFLFEYFSETQRNKGNFPGRFSGRQFSNSRSEMNVSTLELGDSALYLCASSLDRVNTGELFFGEGSRLTVL.

V is TRBV10-3 and J is TRBJ2-1; 10 bases fit TRBD2. Germline V lookup: CDR1 ENHRY, CDR2 SYGVKD. V lost 0 bases and J lost 4; bases outside the gene matches: 9. The CDR3 has 18 residues. The CDR3 bases are TGTGCCATCAGTGAGTCGTTGGCTAGCGGGAGAGTATACAATGAGCAGTTCTTC. This gives the protein CAISESLASGRVYNEQFF.

This rearrangement joins TRBV7-8 to TRBJ2-2; D not certain. The CDR3 is 16 amino acids. V lost 5 bases and J 2 bases, leaving 15 bases between the germline ends. Germline V gene lookup returns CDR1 SGHVS and CDR2 FQNEAQ. CDR3 loop: CASSIILKKNTGELFF. CDR3 nucleotide sequence: TGTGCCAGCAGCATTATTTTAAAGAAAAACACCGGGGAGCTGTTTTTT.

The chain uses TRBV9 and TRBJ2-1; the D is unclear. The CDR3 is made up of 16 amino acids. Trimming removed 2 bases at V and 5 bases at J, with 17 bases between. The germline V gene has CDR1 SGDLS and CDR2 YYNGEE. Here the CDR3 reads CASSVDVGPRDNEQFF. The CDR3 DNA reads TGTGCCAGCAGCGTCGACGTGGGTCCCCGAGACAATGAGCAGTTCTTC. The whole variable domain, remainder taken from reference TRBV9 and TRBJ2-1, is DSGVTQTPKHLITATGQRVTLRCSPRSGDLSVYWYQQSLDQGLQFLIQYYNGEERAKGNILERFSAQQFPDLHSELNLSSLELGDSALYFCASSVDVGPRDNEQFFGPGTRLTVL.

The V call is TRBV19, the J call TRBJ1-2, with a weak D call TRBD1 (5 bases). Between the trimmed V and J ends, which lost 1 base and 11 bases, there was a span of 11 bases. The CDR3 extends over 12 amino acids. The germline gives CDR1 LNHDA, CDR2 SQIVND (reference sequence). CDR3 sequence reads: CASSIVAGDYTF. In DNA, the CDR3 is TGTGCCAGTAGTATAGTGGCGGGGGATTACACCTTC.

The V gene is TRBV7-6, the J gene TRBJ2-1, with 7 bases fitting TRBD2. Germline loops: CDR1 SGHVS, CDR2 FNYEAQ. This CDR3 is built from 18 residues. V was clipped by 3 bases and J by 6 bases; unmatched bases: 17. The CDR3 spells CASSFVVSGSATGNEQFF. The CDR3 bases are TGTGCCAGCAGCTTTGTCGTTAGCGGGTCCGCTACGGGCAATGAGCAGTTCTTC.